The entry below gives a single T cell receptor (beta chain) sequence along with its context. The source of the sample is a study of blood T cell repertoires in COVID-19. Study context: Acute and convalescent COVID-19 samples came from the United States, Italy and Spain.

Per the original data handling: The assay estimated nucleated cells by amplifying reference gene primers. Some clones are missing from TCRdb's copy, which holds only in-frame ones; the method was immunoSEQ multiplex PCR. V and J calls and clone size are those listed in that table; D and trimming were worked out from the DNA. The data contain around 40,000 clones, about 92% of them singletons. This TCR was sampled from a human donor in a cohort sampled during active COVID-19. Sequenced input: peripheral blood.

CDR3 nucleotide sequence: TGCAGCGTTGGTGACAGGATCTCTGGAAACACCATATATTTT. It is translated as CSVGDRISGNTIYF. The chain couples TRBV29-1 to TRBJ1-3; D may be TRBD1 (6 bases). The V and J ends lost 4 bases and 0 bases respectively, with 10 bases between them. Germline CDR1 reads SQVTM; CDR2 reads ANQGSEA. The CDR3 sequence is 14 residues long.